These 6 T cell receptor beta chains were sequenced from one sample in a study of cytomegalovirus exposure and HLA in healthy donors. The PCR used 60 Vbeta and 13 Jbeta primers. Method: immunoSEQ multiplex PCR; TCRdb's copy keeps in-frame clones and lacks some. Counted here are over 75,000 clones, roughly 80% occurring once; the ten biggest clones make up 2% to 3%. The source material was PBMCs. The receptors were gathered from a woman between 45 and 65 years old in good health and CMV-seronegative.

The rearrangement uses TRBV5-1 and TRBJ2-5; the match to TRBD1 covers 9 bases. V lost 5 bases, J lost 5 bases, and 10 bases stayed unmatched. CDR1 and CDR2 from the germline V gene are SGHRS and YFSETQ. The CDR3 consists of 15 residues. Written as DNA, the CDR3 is TGCGCCAGCAGTCAGACGGGACAGGGTATGGAGACCCAGTACTTC. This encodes CASSQTGQGMETQYF.

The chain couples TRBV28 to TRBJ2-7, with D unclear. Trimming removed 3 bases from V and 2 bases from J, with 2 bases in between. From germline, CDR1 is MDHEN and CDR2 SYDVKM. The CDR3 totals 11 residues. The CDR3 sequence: CASSFTYEQYF. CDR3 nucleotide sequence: TGTGCCAGCAGTTTTACCTACGAGCAGTACTTC.

In DNA, the CDR3 is TGTGCCAGCTCACCAGGCCCACCTTCCTACGAGCAGTACTTC. Translating gives CASSPGPPSYEQYF. The chain is built from TRBV18 and TRBJ2-7; D is unresolved. Looked up from germline, CDR1 is KGHSH and CDR2 is LQKENI. This CDR3 comprises 14 residues. Trimming cost V 2 bases and J 1 base, with 9 bases left between them.

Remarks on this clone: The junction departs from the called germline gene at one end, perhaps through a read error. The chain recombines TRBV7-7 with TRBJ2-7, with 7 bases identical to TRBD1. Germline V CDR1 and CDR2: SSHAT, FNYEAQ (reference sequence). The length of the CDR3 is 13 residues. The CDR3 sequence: CASSRDRDYEQYF. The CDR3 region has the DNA TGTGCTAGCAGCCGGGACAGAGACTACGAGCAGTACTTC.

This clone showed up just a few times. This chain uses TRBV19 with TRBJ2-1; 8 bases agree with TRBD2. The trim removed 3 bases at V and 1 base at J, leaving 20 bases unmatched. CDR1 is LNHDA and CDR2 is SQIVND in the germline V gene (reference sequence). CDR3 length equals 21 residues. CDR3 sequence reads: CASSMLFFATREEGSYNEQFF. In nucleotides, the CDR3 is TGTGCCAGTAGTATGTTATTCTTCGCCACGCGGGAGGAAGGGTCCTACAATGAGCAGTTCTTC.

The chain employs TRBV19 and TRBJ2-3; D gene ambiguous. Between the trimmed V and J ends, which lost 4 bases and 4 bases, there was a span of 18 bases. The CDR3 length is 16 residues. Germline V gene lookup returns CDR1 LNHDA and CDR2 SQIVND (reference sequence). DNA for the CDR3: TGTGCCAGTAGTAGATTCTCCGGCCTGGCGGCAGATACGCAGTATTTT. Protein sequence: CASSRFSGLAADTQYF.